One and the same sample provided the 11 T cell receptor beta chains below, sequenced in a study of response to subunit inactivated influenza vaccine. TCRdb re-derived calls from the RT-PCR reads in MiXCR, one entry per CDR3 protein. This table has around 570,000 distinct CDR3 sequences, approximately 10% appearing once. The same data also contributed to another study, on T cells expressing NK-cell markers. As that report states: As the method of synthesis, 5'RACE template switching with UMIs yielded TCR beta cDNA.

The sequences come from PBMCs from blood, collected on the day of vaccination. The receptor source for this set is a man between 45 and 60 years old who received an inactivated influenza vaccine.

The sample holds many counts of this clonotype. The rearrangement uses TRBV10-3 and TRBJ2-3, with D possibly being TRBD1 (6 bases). Germline V gene data show CDR1 as ENHRY and CDR2 as SYGVKD. This CDR3 contains 14 residues. The V gene lost 2 bases and the J gene lost 6 bases, with 12 bases spanning the gap. CDR3 coding DNA: TGTGCCATCAGTGAGAGACCAGGGGCCGATACGCAGTATTTT. Residues: CAISERPGADTQYF.

This chain links TRBV20-1 with TRBJ2-3; D unresolved. Germline CDR1 and CDR2: DFQATT and SNEGSKA (reference sequence). The length of the CDR3 is 12 residues. Deletions cut 2 bases from V and 0 bases from J, with 3 bases between. The CDR3, as DNA: TGCAGTGCTAGAATTAGCACAGATACGCAGTATTTT. Encoded protein: CSARISTDTQYF.

The V and J genes are TRBV4-2 and TRBJ2-1; D uncertain. Trimming removed 0 bases at V and 0 bases at J, with 21 bases between. This CDR3 is built from 20 residues. CDR1 is LGHNA and CDR2 is YNFKEQ in the germline V gene. CDR3 amino acids: CASSQDLSRVGPSSYNEQFF. The CDR3 DNA follows: TGTGCCAGCAGCCAAGATCTTAGCCGGGTCGGTCCGAGCTCCTACAATGAGCAGTTCTTC.

The chain combines TRBV5-5 with TRBJ2-1; possible D gene TRBD2, 5 bases. The V end was cut by 4 bases, the J end by 6 bases, with 23 bases between. Germline V gives CDR1 SGHKS, CDR2 YYEKEE (reference sequence). The CDR3 spans 17 residues. CDR3 sequence (DNA): TGTGCCAGCAGCCGCAGTCCCCCCGGGGTAATAGCCAATGAGCAGTTCTTC. Translated: CASSRSPPGVIANEQFF.

The V call is TRBV29-1, the J call TRBJ2-3; 8 bases fit TRBD1. CDR1 and CDR2 from the germline V gene are SQVTM and ANQGSEA. V dropped 4 bases and J dropped 1; count of bases not matched to a gene: 7. The CDR3 sequence is 15 residues long. This CDR3 reads CSVVGLTGGTDTQYF. CDR3 sequence (DNA): TGCAGCGTTGTTGGTTTGACAGGGGGCACAGATACGCAGTATTTT.

This clonotype was observed many times. The genes are TRBV24-1 and TRBJ2-3; D unresolved. Germline V CDR1 and CDR2: KGHDR, SFDVKD. Deletions cut 4 bases from V and 4 bases from J, with 5 bases between. CDR3 length equals 12 residues. The CDR3 is CATSESSDTQYF. DNA of the CDR3: TGTGCCACCAGTGAGAGTTCAGATACGCAGTATTTT.

The chain's CDR3 is CASSSVGLPYNEQFF. CDR3 bases: TGTGCCAGCAGTTCCGTCGGACTACCGTACAATGAGCAGTTCTTC. The gene calls are TRBV6-5 and TRBJ2-1; perhaps TRBD2 as D (6 bases). The CDR3 length is 15 residues. V was cut by 4 bases and J by 4 bases, with 14 bases left in between. CDR1 is MNHEY, CDR2 SVGAGI, per germline.

This clonotype was seen ten or more times. V gene TRBV2 combines with J gene TRBJ1-1, with no clear D. This CDR3 has 15 amino acids. Germline lookup yields CDR1 SNHLY and CDR2 FYNNEI. Trimming took 7 bases from V and 1 from J, leaving 16 bases between them. CDR3 bases: TGTGCCAGCATACCCGAAGGCCTCAGGAACACTGAAGCTTTCTTT. This codes for CASIPEGLRNTEAFF. Together with reference TRBV2 and TRBJ1-1, the CDR3 gives the full variable domain: EPEVTQTPSHQVTQMGQEVILRCVPISNHLYFYWYRQILGQKVEFLVSFYNNEISEKSEIFDDQFSVERPDGSNFTLKIRSTKLEDSAMYFCASIPEGLRNTEAFFGQGTRLTVV.

The chain combines TRBV5-1 with TRBJ2-7; weak D call: TRBD1 (5 bases). The CDR3 runs 15 residues. Germline V lookup: CDR1 SGHRS, CDR2 YFSETQ. With 4 bases removed from V and 5 bases from J, the gap between germline ends came to 19 bases. CDR3 sequence reads: CASSQGGAGSHEQYF. CDR3 DNA sequence: TGCGCCAGCAGCCAGGGTGGGGCAGGGTCGCACGAGCAGTACTTC. The whole variable domain, remainder taken from reference TRBV5-1 and TRBJ2-7, is KAGVTQTPRYLIKTRGQQVTLSCSPISGHRSVSWYQQTPGQGLQFLFEYFSETQRNKGNFPGRFSGRQFSNSRSEMNVSTLELGDSALYLCASSQGGAGSHEQYFGPGTRLTVT.

The chain links TRBV12-3 or TRBV12-4 to TRBJ1-4; D remains unclear. The CDR3 has 15 residues. V was pared by 2 bases and J by 0 bases, with 7 bases between. The CDR3, as DNA: TGTGCCAGCAGTTTACAGAGTGCAACTAATGAAAAACTGTTTTTT. Translated: CASSLQSATNEKLFF.

This clonotype was counted only a few times. This rearrangement joins TRBV11-1 to TRBJ1-3; 7 nucleotides agree with TRBD1. The trim removed 3 bases at V and 0 bases at J, leaving 2 bases unmatched. From germline, CDR1 is SGHAT and CDR2 FQDESV (reference sequence). The CDR3 sequence is 15 residues long. The CDR3 loop is CASSLGQYSGNTIYF. For the CDR3, the DNA is TGTGCCAGCAGCTTGGGACAGTACTCTGGAAACACCATATATTTT. The full variable domain, with the rest looked up from reference TRBV11-1 and TRBJ1-3, is EAEVAQSPRYKITEKSQAVAFWCDPISGHATLYWYRQILGQGPELLVQFQDESVVDDSQLPKDRFSAERLKGVDSTLKIQPAELGDSAMYLCASSLGQYSGNTIYFGEGSWLTVV.